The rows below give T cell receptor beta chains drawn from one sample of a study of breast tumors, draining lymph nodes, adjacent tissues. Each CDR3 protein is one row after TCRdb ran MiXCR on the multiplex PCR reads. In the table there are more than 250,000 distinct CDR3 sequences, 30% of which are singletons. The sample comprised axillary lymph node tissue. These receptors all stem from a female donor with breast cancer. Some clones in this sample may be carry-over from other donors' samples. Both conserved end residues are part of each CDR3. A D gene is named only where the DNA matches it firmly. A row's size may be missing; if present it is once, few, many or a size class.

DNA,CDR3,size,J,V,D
TGTGCCACCAGCAGAGATCAAGCGGGAGATAAATACAATGAGCAGTTCTTC,CATSRDQAGDKYNEQFF,many,TRBJ2-1,TRBV15,TRBD2
TGTGCCAGCAGCTTGGCCTCTTCAGATACGCAGTATTTT,CASSLASSDTQYF,many,TRBJ2-3,TRBV5-8,NA
TGCGCCAGCAGCCAAGTAGGGACGCGGAACGAGCAGTACTTC,CASSQVGTRNEQYF,NA,TRBJ2-7,TRBV4-1,NA
TGCAGTGCCCCGGACAGGAACTACGAGCAGTACTTC,CSAPDRNYEQYF,many,TRBJ2-7,TRBV20-1,TRBD1
TGCGCCAGCAGCTCGTTGGGCGGGAGCACAGATACGCAGTATTTT,CASSSLGGSTDTQYF,once,TRBJ2-3,TRBV5-1,NA
TGTGCCAGCAGTACAGACTATGGCTACACCTTC,CASSTDYGYTF,many,TRBJ1-2,TRBV9,NA
TGTGCCAGCAGCTTCTTAGCGGGAGACGAGCAGTACTTC,CASSFLAGDEQYF,many,TRBJ2-7,TRBV7-8,TRBD2
TGTGCCAGCAGCCGAGGGGACCGCCAGTCGTCCTACGAGCAGTACTTC,CASSRGDRQSSYEQYF,NA,TRBJ2-7,TRBV3-2,NA
TGTGCCAGCAGCTTAGCCGGGACTAGCGGGCTCAATGAGCAGTTCTTC,CASSLAGTSGLNEQFF,NA,TRBJ2-1,TRBV11-2,TRBD2
TGTGCCACCCAAAAGGGGACAACCGATTCGGAGACCCAGTACTTC,CATQKGTTDSETQYF,many,TRBJ2-5,TRBV10-3,NA
TGTGCCAGCATACCCCAGGGCGGTCAGATCAACGAGCAGTACTTC,CASIPQGGQINEQYF,many,TRBJ2-7,TRBV2,NA
TGTGCCAGCAGTGTCGGACTAGGGTACCGAGAGACCCAGTACTTC,CASSVGLGYRETQYF,NA,TRBJ2-5,TRBV3-1,TRBD2
TGTGCCTGGAGCGCCCCGGGACACCGACTAAGTACTGAAGCTTTCTTT,CAWSAPGHRLSTEAFF,once,TRBJ1-1,TRBV30,NA
TGCGCCAGCAGCTTGGGAGGGGGAGGGACAGCCTACTACGAGCAGTACTTC,CASSLGGGGTAYYEQYF,many,TRBJ2-7,TRBV5-1,NA
TGTGCCAGCAGTCCCCCTGGGGGATACCAAGAGACCCAGTACTTC,CASSPPGGYQETQYF,many,TRBJ2-5,TRBV12-3/TRBV12-4,NA
TGTGCCAGCAGTTTGGACTCTCCTGGCACCGGGGAGCTGTTTTTT,CASSLDSPGTGELFF,NA,TRBJ2-2,TRBV27,NA
TGTGCCAGCAGCTTAGTTTCCGGTGACAGAAAAGACGTATGGTGGACCGGGGAGCTGTTTTTT,CASSLVSGDRKDVWWTGELFF,many,TRBJ2-2,TRBV7-9,NA
TGTGCCAGCAGTGAATCGACGGGAGAGAACTATGGCTACACCTTC,CASSESTGENYGYTF,many,TRBJ1-2,TRBV6-1,NA
TGTGCCAGCAGCTCCTCTTCAACCTACGAGCAGTACTTC,CASSSSSTYEQYF,many,TRBJ2-7,TRBV11-2,NA
TGTGCCAGCGAAACAGGGTCCAGAGGTGGCTACACCTTC,CASETGSRGGYTF,many,TRBJ1-2,TRBV7-9,NA
TGTGCCAGCAGACCGGGACTAGCGCACTACAATGAGCAGTTCTTC,CASRPGLAHYNEQFF,many,TRBJ2-1,TRBV2,TRBD2
TGTGCCAGCAGCCTCCTACTAGCGGAAGGGGAGACCCAGTACTTC,CASSLLLAEGETQYF,many,TRBJ2-5,TRBV5-8,TRBD2
TGTGCCAGCACCCGTTCGGTGGGAGGCCTGGGGGATGAGCAGTTCTTC,CASTRSVGGLGDEQFF,few,TRBJ2-1,TRBV11-3,NA
TGTGCCAGCAGCGTAGGCAGGGTTGGCACTGAAGCTTTCTTT,CASSVGRVGTEAFF,few,TRBJ1-1,TRBV9,NA
TGTGCCACCAGTGATTTGCGTCCGGGACGAGAGACCCAGTACTTC,CATSDLRPGRETQYF,many,TRBJ2-5,TRBV24-1,NA
TGTGCCAGCAGCTTAGACAGGACAGCCGGAGAGCCCCAGCATTTT,CASSLDRTAGEPQHF,many,TRBJ1-5,TRBV7-8,NA